Below are 17 T cell receptor beta chains sequenced from a single sample in a study of CD8 T cells in Susac syndrome. Random hexamers primed reverse transcription of about 0.5 to 1 ug RNA. A single record per CDR3 protein comes from TCRdb applying MiXCR to the immunoSEQ multiplex PCR reads. Of roughly 200,000 distinct CDR3 sequences listed, just under 95% are singletons. Source material: CD4+ T cells from PBMCs. Receptor source: a human donor with multiple sclerosis.

The chain joins TRBV3-1 to TRBJ2-2; either TRBD1 or TRBD2 may supply D (5 bases each). V gave up 0 bases and J gave up 5 bases, with 13 bases separating them. Germline V gene sequence: CDR1 LGHDT, CDR2 YNNKEL (reference sequence). The CDR3 contains 16 residues. CDR3 nucleotide sequence: TGTGCCAGCAGCCAAGAGCAGGGTAGAGGGACCGGGGAGCTGTTTTTT. It codes for CASSQEQGRGTGELFF.

This rearrangement joins TRBV29-1 to TRBJ1-2; maybe TRBD1 (5 bases). Germline V lookup: CDR1 SQVTM, CDR2 ANQGSEA. CDR3 size: 16 residues. Trimming took 2 bases from V and 4 from J, leaving 20 bases between them. CDR3 sequence (DNA): TGCAGCGTTGAACCCCCTACTCGGGGGTATCTCTATGGCTACACCTTC. Amino acid sequence: CSVEPPTRGYLYGYTF.

V gene TRBV27 combines with J gene TRBJ2-5, with 10 bases fitting TRBD2. CDR1 MNHEY and CDR2 SMNVEV come from the germline V gene (reference sequence). This CDR3 is 17 amino acids long. V was pared by 5 bases and J by 0 bases, with 9 bases of the junction left unmatched. The CDR3 DNA is TGTGCCAGCAGTCCCTCTCCAGCGGGGGGGTACCAAGAGACCCAGTACTTC. Its translation: CASSPSPAGGYQETQYF.

The chain uses TRBV5-1 and TRBJ2-3; a weak D match, TRBD2 (7 bases). The germline CDR1 and CDR2 sequences are SGHRS and YFSETQ. Trimming removed 4 bases at V and 2 bases at J, with 17 bases between. The CDR3 extends over 16 amino acids. DNA of the CDR3: TGCGCCAGCAGCCCTTTCGTGGGGGGGGCCACAGATACGCAGTATTTT. Protein: CASSPFVGGATDTQYF.

The chain couples TRBV30 to TRBJ1-2, with D hard to call. CDR1 and CDR2 from the germline V gene are GTSNPN and SVGIG (reference sequence). Trimming took off 8 bases at V and 5 bases at J, with 12 bases between the two ends. This CDR3 contains 11 residues. CDR3 nucleotides: TGTGCCGCCCGGGGATCATATGGCTACACCTTC. Protein product: CAARGSYGYTF. The variable domain in full, completed from reference TRBV30 and TRBJ1-2, reads SQTIHQWPATLVQPVGSPLSLECTVEGTSNPNLYWYRQAAGRGLQLLFYSVGIGQISSEVPQNLSASRPQDRQFILSSKKLLLSDSGFYLCAARGSYGYTFGSGTRLTVV.

The chain joins TRBV18 to TRBJ2-1; no clear D. Trimming cost V 2 bases and J 5 bases, with 10 bases left between them. This CDR3 spans 14 amino acids. Germline V CDR1 and CDR2: KGHSH, LQKENI. CDR3 coding DNA: TGTGCCAGCTCACCAAGTAACGGACACAATGAGCAGTTCTTC. It yields the protein CASSPSNGHNEQFF.

V is TRBV20-1 and J is TRBJ2-4; 9 nucleotides match TRBD1. The CDR3 runs 13 residues. CDR1 DFQATT and CDR2 SNEGSKA come from the germline V gene (reference sequence). V dropped 6 bases and J dropped 6; count of bases not matched to a gene: 6. The chain's CDR3 is CSAGPGQGNIQYF. In nucleotides, the CDR3 is TGCAGTGCGGGACCGGGACAGGGAAACATTCAGTACTTC.

The CDR3 reads CASTLVLGAEAFF. The DNA for the CDR3 is TGTGCCAGCACCCTGGTCCTGGGGGCTGAAGCTTTCTTT. The rearrangement links TRBV6-6 to TRBJ1-1, with TRBD1 as a possible D gene (5 bases). Deletions cut 7 bases from V and 6 bases from J, with 15 bases between. Germline V lookup: CDR1 MNHNY, CDR2 SVGAGI (reference sequence). This CDR3 has 13 amino acids.

V is TRBV18 and J is TRBJ1-4, with D unclear. The CDR3 consists of 12 residues. Germline loops: CDR1 KGHSH, CDR2 LQKENI. With 3 bases removed from V and 8 bases from J, the gap between germline ends came to 7 bases. The CDR3 here is CASSPRREKLFF. CDR3 DNA sequence: TGTGCCAGCTCACCCCGGAGGGAAAAACTGTTTTTT.

This chain joins TRBV5-8 and TRBJ2-3, with D tentatively TRBD1 (6 bases). V dropped 4 bases and J dropped 2 bases, with 14 bases sitting between them. This CDR3 has 15 residues. Per germline, CDR1 SGHTS and CDR2 YDEGEE. The CDR3 nucleotides are TGTGCCAGCAGCAAGGACAGCGCGTCCACAGATACGCAGTATTTT. This translates into CASSKDSASTDTQYF.

This chain uses TRBV3-1 with TRBJ2-5; D unresolved. From germline, CDR1 is LGHDT and CDR2 YNNKEL (reference sequence). The V end lost 8 bases, the J end lost 1 base, and 8 bases lay between the germline ends. The CDR3 spans 12 residues. For the CDR3, the DNA is TGTGCCAGCGCCAGCGTCCAAGAGACCCAGTACTTC. It codes for CASASVQETQYF.

The chain is built from TRBV5-1 and TRBJ2-7; 9 bases line up with TRBD1. This CDR3 has 14 amino acids. The V segment lost 5 bases and the J segment 6 bases; nucleotides outside the gene matches: 9. The germline CDR1 and CDR2 sequences are SGHRS and YFSETQ. The CDR3 protein is CASSLRGQGTEQYV. Here the CDR3 DNA reads TGCGCCAGCAGTTTACGGGGACAGGGAACCGAGCAGTACGTC.

This chain joins TRBV20-1 and TRBJ2-3; a possible D gene is TRBD2 (6 bases). The CDR3 is made up of 14 amino acids. The V gene lost 6 bases and the J gene lost 5 bases, with 18 bases spanning the gap. From germline, CDR1 is DFQATT and CDR2 SNEGSKA (reference sequence). The chain's CDR3 is CSARPGGVGDTQYF. CDR3 coding DNA: TGCAGTGCCCGGCCGGGCGGGGTAGGAGATACGCAGTATTTT.

V usage is TRBV5-1 and J usage is TRBJ2-7; D is tentatively TRBD1 or TRBD2 (5 bases each). Trimming cost V 3 bases and J 0 bases, with 10 bases left between them. The germline V gene has CDR1 SGHRS and CDR2 YFSETQ. This CDR3 is 14 amino acids long. CDR3 region: CASSYGTVSYEQYF. The CDR3 nucleotides are TGCGCCAGCAGCTACGGGACGGTCTCCTACGAGCAGTACTTC.

This chain joins TRBV12-5 and TRBJ1-2; no reliable D call. The CDR3 sequence is 13 residues long. CDR1 is LGHNT and CDR2 is FRNRAP in the germline V gene. Trimming removed 6 bases from V and 4 bases from J, with 12 bases in between. CDR3 sequence (DNA): TGTGCTAGTGGCCCCGGACCAATCTATGGCTACACCTTC. Amino acids: CASGPGPIYGYTF. The full variable domain, in which reference TRBV12-5 and TRBJ1-2 provide the parts outside the CDR3, is DARVTQTPRHKVTEMGQEVTMRCQPILGHNTVFWYRQTMMQGLELLAYFRNRAPLDDSGMPKDRFSAEMPDATLATLKIQPSEPRDSAVYFCASGPGPIYGYTFGSGTRLTVV.

The CDR3 here is CASTSGTSGREQYF. The CDR3, as DNA: TGTGCCAGCACCTCCGGGACTAGCGGTCGCGAGCAGTACTTC. The chain joins TRBV6-5 to TRBJ2-7, with TRBD2 matching 11 bases. The CDR3 length is 14 residues. Germline V gene data show CDR1 as MNHEY and CDR2 as SVGAGI. V was clipped by 7 bases and J by 6 bases; unmatched bases: 8.

The J gene is TRBJ1-2, the V gene TRBV4-1; D perhaps matches TRBD1 (5 bases). Trimming left V 0 bases short and J 4 bases short, with 9 bases between. Per the germline V gene, CDR1 is MGHRA and CDR2 is YSYEKL. The CDR3 loop spans 14 amino acids. CDR3 sequence reads: CASSQDPGRYGYTF. The CDR3 DNA is TGCGCCAGCAGCCAAGACCCGGGGCGCTATGGCTACACCTTC.